Described below is a single T cell receptor (beta chain) sequence and its context. The data derive from a study of control samples from healthy donors and cancer patients. V lost 3 bases, J lost 5 bases, and 3 bases lay in between. The CDR3 is made up of 11 amino acids. TCRdb keeps only in-frame clones here, not all; method: immunoSEQ multiplex PCR. Among about 13,000 clones listed, 75% to 85% were seen once. This chain links TRBV12-3 or TRBV12-4 with TRBJ2-3, with no clear D. This TCR derives from a male donor with melanoma. Sequenced input: formalin-fixed, paraffin-embedded tissue. CDR3 region: CASSLLDTQYF. The CDR3 nucleotides are TGTGCCAGCAGTTTGCTAGATACGCAGTATTTT.